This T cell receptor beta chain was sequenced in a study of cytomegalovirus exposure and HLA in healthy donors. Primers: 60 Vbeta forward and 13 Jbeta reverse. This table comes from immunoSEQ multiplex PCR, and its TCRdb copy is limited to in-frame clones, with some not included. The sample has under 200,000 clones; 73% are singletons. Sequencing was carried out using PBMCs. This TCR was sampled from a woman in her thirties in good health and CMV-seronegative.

CDR3 in amino acids: CASSPIGETQYF. CDR3 coding DNA: TGTGCCAGCTCACCGATCGGGGAGACCCAGTACTTC. The J gene is TRBJ2-5, the V gene TRBV18; D remains unclear. The CDR3 is 12 amino acids. Germline loops: CDR1 KGHSH, CDR2 LQKENI. Trimming took off 3 bases at V and 5 bases at J, with 7 bases between the two ends.